This T cell receptor beta chain was recorded in a study of blood T cell repertoires in COVID-19. The CDR3 covers 17 residues. V gave up 4 bases and J gave up 3 bases; unmatched junction bases: 14. From germline, CDR1 is MNHNS and CDR2 SASEGT. Profiled with immunoSEQ multiplex PCR; TCRdb holds only in-frame clones, not every one. The sample includes 300,000 to 450,000 clones, approximately 90% seen only once; the top ten take 3.9%. This chain joins TRBV6-1 and TRBJ2-5; 7 bases align to TRBD1. The clonotype originates from a woman aged 55-75 years with COVID-19, enrolled during active disease. The specimen sequenced was peripheral blood. CDR3 DNA: TGTGCCAGCAGTGCCAGACAGGGTGAGGGAATCGAAGAGACCCAGTACTTC. Translation gives CASSARQGEGIEETQYF.